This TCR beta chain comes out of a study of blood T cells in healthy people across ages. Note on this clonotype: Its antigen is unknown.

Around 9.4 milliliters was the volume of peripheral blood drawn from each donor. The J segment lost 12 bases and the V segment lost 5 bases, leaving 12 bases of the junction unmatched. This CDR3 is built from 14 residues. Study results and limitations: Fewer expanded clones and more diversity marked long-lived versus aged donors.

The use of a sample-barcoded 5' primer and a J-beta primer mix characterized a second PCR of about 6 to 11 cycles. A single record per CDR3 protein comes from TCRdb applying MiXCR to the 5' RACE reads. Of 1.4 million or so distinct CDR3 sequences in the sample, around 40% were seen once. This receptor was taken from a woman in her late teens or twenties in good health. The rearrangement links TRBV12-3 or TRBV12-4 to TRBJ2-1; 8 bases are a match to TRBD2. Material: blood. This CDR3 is CASSVRTSLTGQFF. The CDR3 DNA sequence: TGTGCCAGCAGTGTAAGGACTAGCCTCACTGGGCAGTTCTTC.